A single sample gave rise to the 27 T cell receptor beta chains below, sequenced in a study of beta chain features in type 1 diabetes. TCRB transcripts that were expressed got sequenced, as all of the isolated RNA had been reverse transcribed. Generated by immunoSEQ multiplex PCR, the TCRdb table keeps only in-frame clones and is missing some. The repertoire consists of around 340,000 clones, with 15% to 20% occurring once and the leading ten covering 0.035% to 0.05%. Sequenced material: naive CD4+ T cells from blood. These receptors originate from a woman under 30 in good health.

The V gene is TRBV30, the J gene TRBJ2-7; weak D call: TRBD1 (5 bases). Trimming pared 6 bases from V and 2 bases from J, leaving 14 bases between. This CDR3 is 13 amino acids long. Germline-derived CDR1 and CDR2 are GTSNPN and SVGIG (reference sequence). The CDR3 bases are TGTGCCTGCCTTAGGGGTCAAGCCTACGAGCAGTACTTC. Amino acid sequence: CACLRGQAYEQYF.

The chain has TRBV7-9 and TRBJ1-2; 8 bases are a match to TRBD1. CDR3 length: 11 residues. Germline V lookup: CDR1 SEHNR, CDR2 FQNEAQ (reference sequence). After removal of 10 bases from V and 6 bases from J, the junction contained 4 bases not matched to a gene. The chain's CDR3 is CATRGPDGYTF. The CDR3 nucleotides are TGTGCCACCAGGGGGCCCGATGGCTACACCTTC.

V and J are TRBV7-3 and TRBJ2-7; TRBD1 is a possible D gene (5 bases). V was cut by 2 bases and J by 1 base, with 12 bases left in between. This CDR3 comprises 15 residues. Germline V gene lookup returns CDR1 SGHTA and CDR2 FQGTGA. CDR3 in amino acids: CASSLGTGLSYEQYF. For the CDR3, the DNA is TGTGCCAGCAGCTTAGGAACAGGTCTGTCCTACGAGCAGTACTTC.

This chain joins TRBV5-6 and TRBJ2-1, with 7 nucleotides matching TRBD2. CDR1 SGHDT and CDR2 YYEEEE come from the germline V gene. The CDR3 totals 14 residues. V lost 1 base, J lost 7 bases, and 5 bases stayed unmatched. Here the CDR3 DNA reads TGTGCCAGCAGCTTGTTCGCGGGAGATAATGAGCAGTTCTTC. It specifies CASSLFAGDNEQFF.

The chain carries TRBV5-1 and TRBJ2-3; TRBD2 agrees at 10 bases. The germline gives CDR1 SGHRS, CDR2 YFSETQ. V gave up 4 bases and J gave up 3 bases; unmatched junction bases: 5. The CDR3 extends over 15 amino acids. The chain's CDR3 is CASSPGLATTDTQYF. The CDR3 nucleotides are TGCGCCAGCAGCCCGGGACTAGCGACAACAGATACGCAGTATTTT.

This chain links TRBV10-3 with TRBJ1-1; D is uncertain. The CDR3 sequence is 11 residues long. Germline CDR1 is ENHRY and CDR2 is SYGVKD. V lost 6 bases and J 5 bases, leaving 7 bases between the germline ends. CDR3 amino acids: CAIRRATEAFF. The CDR3 DNA follows: TGTGCCATCAGGCGGGCGACTGAAGCTTTCTTT.

The rearrangement uses TRBV5-1 and TRBJ2-4, with 8 bases matching TRBD1. With 0 bases clipped from V and 5 bases from J, the junction kept 4 bases outside the gene matches. The V gene's germline CDR1 is SGHRS and CDR2 YFSETQ. This CDR3 has 15 amino acids. CDR3 protein: CASSLVPGQENIQYF. Written as DNA, the CDR3 is TGCGCCAGCAGCTTGGTTCCGGGACAGGAAAACATTCAGTACTTC.

The gene calls are TRBV18 and TRBJ1-2; 7 nucleotides agree with TRBD1. V gave up 2 bases and J gave up 4 bases; unmatched junction bases: 7. Germline lookup yields CDR1 KGHSH and CDR2 LQKENI. The CDR3 length is 15 residues. The CDR3 region is CASSPMRQGSYGYTF. CDR3 nucleotides: TGTGCCAGCTCACCAATGAGACAGGGTAGCTATGGCTACACCTTC.

There are a few counts of this clone. In DNA, the CDR3 is TGTGCCTGGAGGGGAGGCGGGGAAGGAAACACCATATATTTT. Its translation is CAWRGGGEGNTIYF. The chain joins TRBV30 to TRBJ1-3; D is unclear. V was cut by 3 bases and J by 4 bases, with 13 bases left in between. The V gene's germline CDR1 is GTSNPN and CDR2 SVGIG (reference sequence). This CDR3 is 14 amino acids long. Variable domain in full (rest from reference TRBV30 and TRBJ1-3): SQTIHQWPATLVQPVGSPLSLECTVEGTSNPNLYWYRQAAGRGLQLLFYSVGIGQISSEVPQNLSASRPQDRQFILSSKKLLLSDSGFYLCAWRGGGEGNTIYFGEGSWLTVV.

The V call is TRBV6-5, the J call TRBJ2-1; D unresolved. The CDR3 covers 15 residues. Per the germline V gene, CDR1 is MNHEY and CDR2 is SVGAGI. V lost 0 bases, J lost 6 bases, and 12 bases lay in between. The DNA for the CDR3 is TGTGCCAGCAGTTACTCCCTTGCGAGTTCCAATGAGCAGTTCTTC. Translated: CASSYSLASSNEQFF.

This sequence joins TRBV9 and TRBJ2-1; 11 bases agree with TRBD2. The germline V gene encodes CDR1 SGDLS and CDR2 YYNGEE. The CDR3 is 18 amino acids. J gave up 3 bases and V 4 bases, and 12 bases lay outside the gene matches. This chain's CDR3 is CASSLTSGGQYFYNEQFF. Written as DNA, the CDR3 is TGTGCCAGCAGCCTAACTAGCGGGGGCCAATACTTCTACAATGAGCAGTTCTTC. Based on the CDR3 plus reference TRBV9 and TRBJ2-1, the full variable domain is DSGVTQTPKHLITATGQRVTLRCSPRSGDLSVYWYQQSLDQGLQFLIQYYNGEERAKGNILERFSAQQFPDLHSELNLSSLELGDSALYFCASSLTSGGQYFYNEQFFGPGTRLTVL.

This chain uses TRBV30 with TRBJ1-2, with D possibly matching TRBD1 (6 bases). Germline assignment: CDR1 GTSNPN and CDR2 SVGIG (reference sequence). This CDR3 has 13 residues. Trimming shortened V by 2 bases and J by 4 bases, and 11 bases separated the two germline ends. The CDR3 sequence is CAWSSLDSYGYTF. The CDR3 nucleotides read TGTGCCTGGAGTTCCCTGGACAGCTATGGCTACACCTTC.

Only a few counts were recorded for this clone. The rearrangement uses TRBV5-1 and TRBJ2-3; 7 nucleotides line up with TRBD1. The CDR3 length is 14 residues. V was pared by 3 bases and J by 2 bases, with 3 bases of the junction left unmatched. The germline V gene has CDR1 SGHRS and CDR2 YFSETQ. In nucleotides, the CDR3 is TGCGCCAGCAGCTCGGGACAGACCACAGATACGCAGTATTTT. It encodes CASSSGQTTDTQYF.

This clone was seen more than once but under ten times. The chain carries TRBV7-9 and TRBJ1-1; D gene unclear. The germline V and J ends were trimmed by 5 bases and 2 bases, with 12 bases remaining between them. Germline V gives CDR1 SEHNR, CDR2 FQNEAQ (reference sequence). This CDR3 region has 14 residues. This CDR3 reads CASSPRKLNTEAFF. In nucleotides, the CDR3 is TGTGCCAGCAGCCCCAGGAAACTCAACACTGAAGCTTTCTTT.

This clone appeared once. The chain links TRBV27 to TRBJ1-2, with 7 bases aligning to TRBD1. The V gene end was trimmed by 5 bases and the J gene end by 0 bases; junction bases not matched to a gene: 6. Germline V gene sequence: CDR1 MNHEY, CDR2 SMNVEV (reference sequence). CDR3 size: 15 residues. The CDR3 DNA sequence: TGTGCCAGCAGTCACGGGGACAGACCTAACTATGGCTACACCTTC. It is translated as CASSHGDRPNYGYTF.

V gene TRBV4-1 combines with J gene TRBJ2-1; 13 bases map to TRBD2. Germline loops: CDR1 MGHRA, CDR2 YSYEKL. This CDR3 is built from 15 residues. V trimming: 4 bases; J trimming: 10 bases; junction bases outside the gene matches: 7. This chain's CDR3 is CASSLGLAGRNEQFF. The CDR3 DNA reads TGCGCCAGCAGCCTGGGACTAGCGGGACGGAACGAGCAGTTCTTC.

This clone was observed a few times. The rearrangement joins TRBV12-5 to TRBJ2-7; D might be TRBD2 (5 bases). Germline CDR1 reads LGHNT; CDR2 reads FRNRAP. Deletions cut 9 bases from V and 2 bases from J, with 26 bases between. The CDR3 length is 17 residues. The CDR3 DNA sequence: TGTGCTAGACGAGTGGAGATATATGTGCGGAGGACCTACGAGCAGTACTTC. Translating gives CARRVEIYVRRTYEQYF.

This rearrangement joins TRBV5-1 to TRBJ1-6; D gene uncertain. The length of the CDR3 is 13 residues. Germline CDR1 SGHRS, CDR2 YFSETQ. Trimming left V 0 bases short and J 9 bases short, with 7 bases between. Here the CDR3 reads CASSLASLSPLHF. CDR3 nucleotide sequence: TGCGCCAGCAGCTTGGCTTCTCTTTCACCCCTCCACTTT.

The rearrangement uses TRBV5-6 and TRBJ1-2, with D maybe TRBD1 (6 bases). The V gene's germline CDR1 is SGHDT and CDR2 YYEEEE. The CDR3 has 14 amino acids. V lost 0 bases to trimming and J lost 3 bases, with 9 bases between them. This chain's CDR3 is CASSLGQDDYGYTF. Written as DNA, the CDR3 is TGTGCCAGCAGCTTGGGACAGGATGACTATGGCTACACCTTC. Complete variable domain (other parts from reference TRBV5-6 and TRBJ1-2): DAGVTQSPTHLIKTRGQQVTLRCSPKSGHDTVSWYQQALGQGPQFIFQYYEEEERQRGNFPDRFSGHQFPNYSSELNVNALLLGDSALYLCASSLGQDDYGYTFGSGTRLTVV.

This clone was detected a few times. The J gene is TRBJ2-3, the V gene TRBV7-2; TRBD2 aligns across 7 bases. The CDR3 length is 15 residues. V trimming: 3 bases; J trimming: 4 bases; junction bases outside the gene matches: 7. Germline V gene lookup returns CDR1 SGHTA and CDR2 FQGNSA. The CDR3 is CASSFLGRMADTQYF. CDR3 bases: TGTGCCAGCAGCTTCCTCGGGAGGATGGCAGATACGCAGTATTTT.

This clone appeared a few times. Other DNA sequences in the same sample also yield this CDR3. The chain is built from TRBV4-3 and TRBJ2-1; D gene unclear. This CDR3 has 16 amino acids. The V gene's germline CDR1 is LGHNA and CDR2 YSLEER. V was clipped by 0 bases and J by 2 bases, with 11 bases between them. The CDR3 DNA follows: TGCGCCAGCAGCCAAGATCTCGCGACAACCTACAATGAGCAGTTCTTC. Residues: CASSQDLATTYNEQFF.

In this sample, this clone turned up a few times. This chain uses TRBV5-6 with TRBJ2-2, with TRBD2 as a possible D gene (5 bases). Trimming left V 2 bases short and J 3 bases short, with 8 bases between. CDR3 length equals 14 residues. The V gene's germline CDR1 is SGHDT and CDR2 YYEEEE. The CDR3 bases are TGTGCCAGCAGCTTTCGGGGTGACACCGGGGAGCTGTTTTTT. This encodes CASSFRGDTGELFF.

This chain links TRBV5-1 with TRBJ2-7; D is perhaps TRBD1 (7 bases). This CDR3 has 14 amino acids. Trimming shortened V by 4 bases and J by 5 bases, and 16 bases separated the two germline ends. The germline V gene encodes CDR1 SGHRS and CDR2 YFSETQ. CDR3 DNA sequence: TGCGCCAGCAGCCTGGAGGGGGCGGATCACGAGCAGTACTTC. It translates to CASSLEGADHEQYF.

For the CDR3, the DNA is TGTGCCAGCAGCCCGGGGGGACCCAAAAGGGTCGAAGCTTTCTTT. Its translation: CASSPGGPKRVEAFF. The chain links TRBV7-3 to TRBJ1-1; the D gene is possibly TRBD1 (5 bases). This CDR3 spans 15 amino acids. Germline assignment: CDR1 SGHTA and CDR2 FQGTGA. Trimming pared 5 bases from V and 8 bases from J, leaving 21 bases between.

The chain is built from TRBV5-1 and TRBJ1-1; D perhaps matches TRBD1 (5 bases). This CDR3 comprises 15 residues. CDR1 is SGHRS, CDR2 YFSETQ, per germline. The V gene lost 1 base and the J gene lost 0 bases, with 10 bases spanning the gap. CDR3 coding DNA: TGCGCCAGCAGCTTGTTACCAGGGTTGAACACTGAAGCTTTCTTT. Amino acid sequence: CASSLLPGLNTEAFF.

For this clone: This sample also contains other DNA sequences that code for the same CDR3. The chain carries TRBV5-1 and TRBJ2-3; TRBD2 agrees at 10 bases. Germline CDR1 and CDR2: SGHRS and YFSETQ. Trimming cost V 2 bases and J 5 bases; bases outside gene matches: 2. The CDR3 sequence is 14 residues long. The CDR3 is CASSLAGGQDTQYF. The CDR3, as DNA: TGCGCCAGCAGCTTAGCGGGAGGGCAAGATACGCAGTATTTT.

This clone was observed a handful of times. The rearrangement joins TRBV5-1 to TRBJ1-2, with D possibly matching TRBD1 (5 bases). The V end lost 5 bases, the J end lost 8 bases, and 10 bases lay between the germline ends. The CDR3 consists of 11 residues. Germline CDR1 and CDR2: SGHRS and YFSETQ. The CDR3 reads CASRGLGGYTF. The CDR3 DNA follows: TGCGCCAGCAGGGGACTGGGCGGCTACACCTTC.